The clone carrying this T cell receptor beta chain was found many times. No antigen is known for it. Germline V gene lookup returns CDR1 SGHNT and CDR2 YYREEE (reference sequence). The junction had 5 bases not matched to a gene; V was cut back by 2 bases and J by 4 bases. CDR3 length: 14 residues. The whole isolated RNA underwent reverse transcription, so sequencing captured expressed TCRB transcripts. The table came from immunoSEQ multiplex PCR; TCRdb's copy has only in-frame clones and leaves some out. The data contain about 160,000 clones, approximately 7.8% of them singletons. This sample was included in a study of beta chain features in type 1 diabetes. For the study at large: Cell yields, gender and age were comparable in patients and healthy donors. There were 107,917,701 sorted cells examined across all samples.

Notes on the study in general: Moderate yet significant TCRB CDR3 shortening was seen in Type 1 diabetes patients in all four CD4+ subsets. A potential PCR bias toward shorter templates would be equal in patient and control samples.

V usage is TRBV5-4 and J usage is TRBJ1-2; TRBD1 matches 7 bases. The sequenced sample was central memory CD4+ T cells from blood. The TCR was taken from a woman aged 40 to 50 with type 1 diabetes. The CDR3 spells CASSLGTALYGYTF. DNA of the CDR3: TGTGCCAGCAGCTTAGGGACAGCCCTCTATGGCTACACCTTC.